This T cell receptor (beta chain) was captured by sequencing in a study of blood T cell repertoires in COVID-19. About the study: From T cells, B-cell-depleted T cells, or PBMCs came the material, which was cDNA or gDNA.

TCRdb's copy holds only in-frame clones and misses some; the assay was immunoSEQ multiplex PCR. This sample has about 200,000 clones, with 87% found just once. The CDR3 runs 14 residues. Trimming at V came to 5 bases and at J to 3 bases, leaving 5 bases not matched to a gene. Germline loops: CDR1 KGHSH, CDR2 LQKENI. The source is a man between 60 and 75 years old with active or convalescent COVID-19. The sequencing input was peripheral blood. The chain couples TRBV18 to TRBJ1-1, with 8 positions matching TRBD1. CDR3 sequence: CASSETGADTEAFF. CDR3 nucleotides: TGTGCCAGCTCAGAGACAGGGGCGGACACTGAAGCTTTCTTT.